This TCR beta chain was recovered during a study of Graves' ophthalmopathy and Graves' hyperthyroidism. Other autoimmune disease, uncontrolled infection, pregnancy and lactation led to exclusion. Using RNA transcripts, the TCR beta CDR3 regions were amplified. In the first round, RT-PCR was carried out with HTBI primers, and a multiplex PCR formed the second round. MiXCR, run by TCRdb on the multiplex PCR reads, gives a single entry per CDR3 protein. The repertoire includes 600,000 to 650,000 distinct CDR3 sequences, 20% to 25% of them detected once, and about 6.6% sits in the top ten. The ends were cut back, 6 bases at V and 0 bases at J, with 12 bases in the middle. The length of the CDR3 is 16 residues. Germline CDR1 MNHNS, CDR2 SASEGT.

Source material: peripheral blood. The source is a woman between 18 and 29 years old with stable Graves' hyperthyroidism. Some clones in this sample may be carry-over from other donors' samples. The V call is TRBV6-1, the J call TRBJ1-6; the D gene is possibly TRBD1 (6 bases). The CDR3 bases are TGTGCCAGCAGCTGGACAGAGAGCTCCTATAATTCACCCCTCCACTTT. As protein: CASSWTESSYNSPLHF.